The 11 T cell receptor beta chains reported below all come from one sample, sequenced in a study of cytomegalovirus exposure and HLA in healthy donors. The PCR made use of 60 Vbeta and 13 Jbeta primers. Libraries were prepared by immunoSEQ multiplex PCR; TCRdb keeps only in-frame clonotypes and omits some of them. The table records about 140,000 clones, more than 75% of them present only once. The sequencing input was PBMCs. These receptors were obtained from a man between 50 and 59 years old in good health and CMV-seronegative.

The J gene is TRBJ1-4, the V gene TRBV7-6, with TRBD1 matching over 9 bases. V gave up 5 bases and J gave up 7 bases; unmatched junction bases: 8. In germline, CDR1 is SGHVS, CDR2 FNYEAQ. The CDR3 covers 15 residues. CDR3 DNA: TGTGCCAGCAGCAACCCGGGACAGGGTAGTGAAAAACTGTTTTTT. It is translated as CASSNPGQGSEKLFF.

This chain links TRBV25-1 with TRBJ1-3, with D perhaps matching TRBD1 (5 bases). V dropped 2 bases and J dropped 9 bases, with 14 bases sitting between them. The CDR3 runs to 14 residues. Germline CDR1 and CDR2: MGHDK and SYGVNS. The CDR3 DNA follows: TGTGCCAGCAGTGAACGTTCCCTCGGGGGCACCATATATTTT. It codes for CASSERSLGGTIYF.

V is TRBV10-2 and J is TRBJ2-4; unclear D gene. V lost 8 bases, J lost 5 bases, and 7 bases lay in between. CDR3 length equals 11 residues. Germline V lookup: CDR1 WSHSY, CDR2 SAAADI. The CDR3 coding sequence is TGCGCCAGCCGGTCCGAAAACATTCAGTACTTC. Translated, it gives CASRSENIQYF.

The CDR3 bases are TGTGCCAGCAGCGGACAGGAGGGGAATGAAAAACTGTTTTTT. This sequence encodes CASSGQEGNEKLFF. The chain employs TRBV2 and TRBJ1-4; 7 bases are shared with TRBD1. Germline-derived CDR1 and CDR2 are SNHLY and FYNNEI. The J segment lost 5 bases and the V segment lost 6 bases, leaving 6 bases of the junction unmatched. The CDR3 extends over 14 amino acids.

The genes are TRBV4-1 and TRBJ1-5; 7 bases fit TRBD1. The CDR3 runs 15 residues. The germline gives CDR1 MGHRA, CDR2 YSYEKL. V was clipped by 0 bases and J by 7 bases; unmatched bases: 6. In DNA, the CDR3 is TGCGCCAGCAGCCAAGAGACAGGGCCTGGCCAGCCCCAGCATTTT. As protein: CASSQETGPGQPQHF.

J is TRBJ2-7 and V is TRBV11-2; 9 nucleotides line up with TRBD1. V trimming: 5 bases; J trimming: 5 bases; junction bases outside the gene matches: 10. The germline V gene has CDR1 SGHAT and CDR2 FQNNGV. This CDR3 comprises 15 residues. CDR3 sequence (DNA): TGTGCCAGCAGCCGAGTCACGGGACAGGGCCACGAGCAGTACTTC. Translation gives CASSRVTGQGHEQYF.

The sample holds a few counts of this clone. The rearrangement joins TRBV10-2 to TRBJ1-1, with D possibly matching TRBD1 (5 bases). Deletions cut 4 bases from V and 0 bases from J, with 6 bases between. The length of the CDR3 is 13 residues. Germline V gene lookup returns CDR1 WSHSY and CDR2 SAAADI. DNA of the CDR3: TGCGCCAGCAGTGCGACAGTGAACACTGAAGCTTTCTTT. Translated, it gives CASSATVNTEAFF.

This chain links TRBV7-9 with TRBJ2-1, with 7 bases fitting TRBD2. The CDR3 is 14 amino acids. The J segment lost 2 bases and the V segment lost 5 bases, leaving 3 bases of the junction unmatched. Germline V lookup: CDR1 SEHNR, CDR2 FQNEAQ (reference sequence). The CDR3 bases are TGTGCCAGCAGCCCTAGCGGCCCCTACAATGAGCAGTTCTTC. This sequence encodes CASSPSGPYNEQFF.

CDR3 bases: TGTGCCAGCAGTGGGGGACTAGCGAGCGAGCAGTACTTC. As protein: CASSGGLASEQYF. The J gene is TRBJ2-7, the V gene TRBV25-1; 10 bases agree with TRBD2. Germline V gene sequence: CDR1 MGHDK, CDR2 SYGVNS. V was clipped by 4 bases and J by 6 bases; unmatched bases: 3. This CDR3 is built from 13 residues.

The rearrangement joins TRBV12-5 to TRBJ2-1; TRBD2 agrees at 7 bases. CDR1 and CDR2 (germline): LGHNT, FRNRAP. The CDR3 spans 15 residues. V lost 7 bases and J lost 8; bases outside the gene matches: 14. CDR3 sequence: CASARPGLLQDEQFF. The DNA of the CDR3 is TGTGCTAGTGCCCGACCGGGACTACTACAGGATGAGCAGTTCTTC.

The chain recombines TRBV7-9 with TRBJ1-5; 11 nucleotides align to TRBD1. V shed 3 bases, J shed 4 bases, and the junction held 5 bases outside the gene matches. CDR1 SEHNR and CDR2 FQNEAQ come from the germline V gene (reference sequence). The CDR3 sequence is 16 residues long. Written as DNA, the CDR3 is TGTGCCAGCAGCTTTGTCGGACAGGGGGCGAATCAGCCCCAGCATTTT. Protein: CASSFVGQGANQPQHF.